A single sample is the source of the 23 T cell receptor beta chains below, sequenced in a study of regulatory T cells in long-lasting Graves disease. Arm-PCR of CDR3 regions with iRepertoire HTBI primers generated TCR beta libraries. TCRdb re-called the multiplex PCR reads with MiXCR, one entry per CDR3 protein. The sample has about 470,000 distinct CDR3 sequences; 15% are singletons. Time point here: newly diagnosed GD, antithyroid drugs for less than 3 months. PBMC RNA served as the TCR library source. These data also formed part of another study, on T cells in Graves' hyperthyroidism and ophthalmopathy.

Specimen: peripheral blood mononuclear cells (PBMCs), collected at new diagnosis, from a patient treated with antithyroid drugs. The receptors stem from a woman aged 25 to 39 with Graves disease.

In this sample, this clonotype turned up many times. The chain joins TRBV2 to TRBJ2-1, with 10 bases lining up with TRBD2. V trimming: 6 bases; J trimming: 4 bases; junction bases outside the gene matches: 3. The CDR3 runs 14 residues. From germline, CDR1 is SNHLY and CDR2 FYNNEI. The CDR3 region has the DNA TGTGCCAGCAGGACTAGCGGGTATTACAATGAGCAGTTCTTC. Its translation is CASRTSGYYNEQFF.

This clonotype appeared many times. The chain uses TRBV6-1 and TRBJ2-3, with TRBD2 identical over 12 bases. CDR1 is MNHNS, CDR2 SASEGT, per germline. V dropped 6 bases and J dropped 4; count of bases not matched to a gene: 5. The length of the CDR3 is 15 residues. The CDR3 nucleotides are TGTGCCAGCAGCCTACTAGCGGGAGGCCCAGATACGCAGTATTTT. This translates into CASSLLAGGPDTQYF.

The sample holds a few counts of this clonotype. This chain uses TRBV29-1 with TRBJ1-2; the D gene is possibly TRBD1 (5 bases). Trimming removed 8 bases from V and 2 bases from J, with 12 bases in between. CDR1 is SQVTM, CDR2 ANQGSEA, per germline. This CDR3 is 12 amino acids long. CDR3 nucleotide sequence: TGCAGCTCCGGGACTCAAAACTATGGCTACACCTTC. Residues: CSSGTQNYGYTF.

The J gene is TRBJ2-1, the V gene TRBV20-1, with 9 bases that match TRBD2. The CDR3 covers 15 residues. With V trimmed by 2 bases and J by 0 bases, 2 bases remained unmatched. Germline lookup yields CDR1 DFQATT and CDR2 SNEGSKA (reference sequence). DNA for the CDR3: TGCAGTGCTAGACCGACTAGCGGCTCCTACAATGAGCAGTTCTTC. This translates into CSARPTSGSYNEQFF.

In its sample, this clonotype was seen many times. The chain uses TRBV28 and TRBJ2-2; D remains ambiguous. Germline loops: CDR1 MDHEN, CDR2 SYDVKM. The CDR3 is 16 residues long. V shed 2 bases and J shed 10 bases, with 20 bases lying between them. DNA for the CDR3: TGTGCCAGCAGTTTACTGTCAATAGGTCGGGCCGCGGAGCTGTTTTTT. Its protein is CASSLLSIGRAAELFF.

V is TRBV7-2 and J is TRBJ2-1; D tentatively fits TRBD1 or TRBD2 (5 bases each). Germline CDR1 is SGHTA and CDR2 is FQGNSA. V lost 1 base and J 5 bases, leaving 9 bases between the germline ends. This CDR3 contains 14 residues. CDR3 nucleotides: TGTGCCAGCAGCTTAGGGGGGAGCAACAATGAGCAGTTCTTC. Protein product: CASSLGGSNNEQFF.

There are many counts of this clonotype. V usage is TRBV7-9 and J usage is TRBJ2-3, with D possibly being TRBD1 or TRBD2 (5 bases each). The germline CDR1 and CDR2 sequences are SEHNR and FQNEAQ (reference sequence). Trimming left V 5 bases short and J 5 bases short, with 20 bases between. CDR3 length: 16 amino acids. CDR3 protein: CASSQAAGTTVDTQYF. DNA for the CDR3: TGTGCCAGCAGCCAAGCCGCCGGGACCACGGTAGATACGCAGTATTTT.

In its sample, this clonotype was seen many times. V usage is TRBV20-1 and J usage is TRBJ2-2; 7 bases match TRBD1. J gave up 6 bases and V 6 bases, and 1 base lay outside the gene matches. The CDR3 extends over 11 amino acids. Germline V CDR1 and CDR2: DFQATT, SNEGSKA (reference sequence). In nucleotides, the CDR3 is TGCAGTGCCAGGGGGTCCGGGGAGCTGTTTTTT. It translates to CSARGSGELFF.

This chain links TRBV20-1 with TRBJ1-6, with unresolved D. The CDR3 has 13 amino acids. V was pared by 1 base and J by 7 bases, with 8 bases between. Germline V gives CDR1 DFQATT, CDR2 SNEGSKA (reference sequence). The CDR3 sequence is CSARGVINSPLHF. DNA for the CDR3: TGCAGTGCTAGAGGGGTTATAAATTCACCCCTCCACTTT.

Worth noting for this clonotype: This may arise from a read error, as a much more abundant clone is one base away. The gene calls are TRBV27 and TRBJ1-6; TRBD1 matches 7 bases. V shed 6 bases, J shed 7 bases, and the junction held 12 bases outside the gene matches. Germline V gene sequence: CDR1 MNHEY, CDR2 SMNVEV (reference sequence). CDR3 length equals 16 residues. CDR3 in amino acids: CASSFSPGTVNSPLHF. CDR3 DNA: TGTGCCAGCAGCTTCTCGCCCGGGACAGTCAATTCACCCCTCCACTTT.

This clonotype was detected ten times or more. The junction shows a germline mismatch at one end, possibly a read error. The gene calls are TRBV28 and TRBJ2-5; 10 bases fit TRBD1. The CDR3 is made up of 13 amino acids. Germline CDR1 and CDR2: MDHEN and SYDVKM. The CDR3 sequence: CASRPGGTGAPNF. DNA for the CDR3: TGTGCCAGCAGACCCGGTGGGACAGGGGCTCCAAACTTC.

This clonotype was found once. One junction end does not reproduce the germline sequence, and a read error may be involved. The J gene is TRBJ2-1, the V gene TRBV11-2; D gene unclear. This CDR3 is built from 15 residues. Germline CDR1 and CDR2: SGHAT and FQNNGV. CDR3 region: CAGSLLGLTYNEQFF. Here the CDR3 DNA reads TGTGCCGGCAGCTTATTGGGTCTCACCTACAATGAGCAGTTCTTC.

This chain links TRBV24-1 with TRBJ1-5; D may be TRBD1 (5 bases). In germline, CDR1 is KGHDR, CDR2 SFDVKD. Trimming pared 2 bases from V and 6 bases from J, leaving 13 bases between. CDR3 length: 15 amino acids. CDR3 bases: TGTGCCACCAGTGATTCCGGGGGTACAGGTCAGCCCCAGCATTTT. Protein product: CATSDSGGTGQPQHF.

This clonotype occurred many times. The V call is TRBV2, the J call TRBJ2-1; TRBD2 aligns across 12 bases. The V gene's germline CDR1 is SNHLY and CDR2 FYNNEI. V lost 2 bases to trimming and J lost 10 bases; unmatched junction nucleotides: 6. The CDR3 is made up of 15 amino acids. The CDR3 DNA follows: TGTGCCAGCAGTGAAAAAGGACTAGCGGGAAACGAGCAGTTCTTC. Translated, it gives CASSEKGLAGNEQFF.

This clonotype has more than one count but fewer than ten. A much larger clone sits a single nucleotide away, making a read error possible. This rearrangement joins TRBV3-1 to TRBJ2-1; maybe TRBD2 (6 bases). The CDR3 has 16 amino acids. The germline V gene has CDR1 LGHDT and CDR2 YNNKEL (reference sequence). CDR3 sequence: CASGQGPASDYNEQFF. CDR3 DNA sequence: TGTGCCAGCGGCCAAGGTCCGGCTAGCGACTACAATGAGCAGTTCTTC.

This clonotype appeared many times. The rearrangement joins TRBV3-1 to TRBJ1-1, with D uncertain. This CDR3 has 12 amino acids. Germline CDR1 LGHDT, CDR2 YNNKEL (reference sequence). Between the trimmed V and J ends, which lost 2 bases and 7 bases, there was a span of 8 bases. In nucleotides, the CDR3 is TGTGCCAGCAGCCAAATGGGTAATGAAGCTTTCTTT. This sequence encodes CASSQMGNEAFF.

This clonotype was picked up many times. The chain has TRBV5-1 and TRBJ2-3; 11 bases map to TRBD1. Looked up from germline, CDR1 is SGHRS and CDR2 is YFSETQ. The CDR3 is 15 amino acids. V lost 1 base, J lost 4 bases, and 2 bases stayed unmatched. In nucleotides, the CDR3 is TGCGCCAGCAGCTTGAGGACAGGGGGCGCAGATACGCAGTATTTT. This gives the protein CASSLRTGGADTQYF. The whole variable domain, filled in from reference TRBV5-1 and TRBJ2-3, reads KAGVTQTPRYLIKTRGQQVTLSCSPISGHRSVSWYQQTPGQGLQFLFEYFSETQRNKGNFPGRFSGRQFSNSRSEMNVSTLELGDSALYLCASSLRTGGADTQYFGPGTRLTVL.

This clonotype was seen ten or more times. V is TRBV15 and J is TRBJ1-3, with D unresolved. Deletions cut 0 bases from V and 0 bases from J, with 9 bases between. There are 16 residues in the CDR3. The germline V gene encodes CDR1 LNHNV and CDR2 YYDKDF (reference sequence). The CDR3 spells CATSRDLAYSGNTIYF. Here the CDR3 DNA reads TGTGCCACCAGCAGAGATTTGGCCTACTCTGGAAACACCATATATTTT.

This clonotype was detected a few times. The chain couples TRBV28 to TRBJ1-1, with D tentatively TRBD1 (6 bases). The CDR3 has 17 residues. V was cut by 2 bases and J by 0 bases, with 16 bases left in between. The V gene's germline CDR1 is MDHEN and CDR2 SYDVKM. This CDR3 reads CASSLLPGRGLNTEAFF. The CDR3 DNA reads TGTGCCAGCAGTTTACTACCAGGTCGGGGGCTGAACACTGAAGCTTTCTTT.

This clonotype was seen at least ten times. This chain joins TRBV28 and TRBJ1-2; 9 positions agree with TRBD1. The V segment lost 2 bases and the J segment 4 bases; nucleotides outside the gene matches: 5. Germline V gene sequence: CDR1 MDHEN, CDR2 SYDVKM. The CDR3 extends over 15 amino acids. The chain's CDR3 is CASSLGGTGSYGYTF. The CDR3 bases are TGTGCCAGCAGTTTAGGTGGGACAGGGAGCTATGGCTACACCTTC.

The chain uses TRBV2 and TRBJ1-5; D might be TRBD1 (6 bases). V gave up 6 bases and J gave up 5 bases, with 17 bases separating them. Germline loops: CDR1 SNHLY, CDR2 FYNNEI. The CDR3 loop spans 15 amino acids. The CDR3 DNA reads TGTGCCAGCAGGGACTCGACAGGCACAGATCAGCCCCAGCATTTT. Its protein product is CASRDSTGTDQPQHF.

This clonotype occurred a few times. CDR3 in DNA: TGTGCCAGCAGCCGGGACAGGAACCCCGCCTACGAGCAGTACTTC. Its translation is CASSRDRNPAYEQYF. The V and J genes are TRBV5-4 and TRBJ2-7, with TRBD1 matching over 8 bases. The trim removed 4 bases at V and 2 bases at J, leaving 8 bases unmatched. Germline assignment: CDR1 SGHNT and CDR2 YYREEE (reference sequence). The CDR3 has 15 amino acids.

This clonotype showed up many times. The chain recombines TRBV11-3 with TRBJ2-1; the match to TRBD2 covers 14 bases. Germline V CDR1 and CDR2: SGHNT, YENEEA. J was trimmed by 9 bases and V by 5 bases; bases with no gene match: 6. CDR3 length: 15 amino acids. CDR3 sequence: CASSTGLAGGVEQFF. In nucleotides, the CDR3 is TGTGCCAGCAGCACCGGACTAGCGGGAGGAGTTGAGCAGTTCTTC.